This T cell receptor beta chain appears in the sequencing data of a study of T cell responses to AZD1222 COVID-19 vaccine. Only in-frame clones appear in the TCRdb table, and some are missing; sequencing was by immunoSEQ multiplex PCR. The table has fewer than 100,000 clones, 90% seen once. Trimming shortened V by 6 bases and J by 2 bases, and 17 bases separated the two germline ends. The CDR3 totals 15 residues. CDR1 and CDR2 from the germline V gene are MNHEY and SVGAGI. The clonotype was recovered from an adult who received the AZD1222 COVID-19 vaccine. Sequenced material: peripheral blood, taken 28 days after the second AZD1222 dose. The rearrangement links TRBV6-5 to TRBJ2-7; D gene uncertain. CDR3 coding DNA: TGTGCCAGCAGGTCAAACACCGGGTCCACCTACGAGCAGTACTTC. Protein: CASRSNTGSTYEQYF.